This is a list of T cell receptor beta chains from one sample in a study of CD8+ T cells in alopecia areata. Some clones are missing from TCRdb's copy, which holds only in-frame ones; the method was immunoSEQ multiplex PCR. This sample yields about 160,000 clones, of which 87% are seen a single time; approximately 16% belongs to the top ten. Sample: CD8+ T cells sorted from blood, taken at week 0. The source is a human donor with alopecia areata. Both conserved end residues are part of each CDR3. D genes are given only for firm matches. Clone size appears in some rows only: once, few, many, or a class for an expanded clone.

D: TRBD2; J: TRBJ2-3; V: TRBV2; size: .; CDR3: CASSVSLKREGPDTQYF; DNA: TGTGCCAGCAGCGTTTCTCTTAAGCGGGAGGGCCCAGATACGCAGTATTTT
D: TRBD2; J: TRBJ2-3; V: TRBV6-6; size: .; CDR3: CASSVTSSDTQYF; DNA: TGTGCCAGCAGTGTGACTAGCTCAGATACGCAGTATTTT
D: .; J: TRBJ1-5; V: TRBV7-8; size: .; CDR3: CASSLEGQGTQPQHF; DNA: TGTGCCAGCAGCCTCGAAGGGCAGGGGACTCAGCCCCAGCATTTT
D: .; J: TRBJ2-1; V: TRBV7-9; size: .; CDR3: CASSLAENQVEQFF; DNA: TGTGCCAGCAGCTTAGCGGAGAATCAAGTTGAGCAGTTCTTC
D: .; J: TRBJ2-2; V: TRBV13; size: .; CDR3: CASSPAISTGELFF; DNA: TGTGCCAGCAGCCCGGCGATAAGCACCGGGGAGCTGTTTTTT
D: TRBD1; J: TRBJ2-3; V: TRBV7-8; size: .; CDR3: CASSFQGAADTQYF; DNA: TGTGCCAGCAGCTTTCAGGGGGCAGCAGATACGCAGTATTTT
D: TRBD1; J: TRBJ2-7; V: TRBV7-2; size: .; CDR3: CASSLELGDRSSYEQYF; DNA: TGTGCCAGCAGCTTAGAACTAGGGGACAGGAGCTCCTACGAGCAGTACTTC
D: .; J: TRBJ2-3; V: TRBV30; size: .; CDR3: CAWSGYDADTQYF; DNA: TGTGCCTGGTCAGGTTACGACGCAGATACGCAGTATTTT
D: TRBD2; J: TRBJ2-7; V: TRBV7-9; size: .; CDR3: CASSNLAGVGEQYF; DNA: TGTGCCAGCAGCAACTTAGCGGGAGTAGGCGAGCAGTACTTC
D: .; J: TRBJ1-2; V: TRBV27; size: .; CDR3: CASSFSPGGYGYTF; DNA: TGTGCCAGCAGTTTTTCGCCGGGCGGCTATGGCTACACCTTC
D: TRBD1; J: TRBJ2-7; V: TRBV30; size: .; CDR3: CAWGTGEFLSEQYF; DNA: TGTGCCTGGGGTACAGGGGAATTCCTCTCCGAGCAGTACTTC
D: .; J: TRBJ2-5; V: TRBV4-1; size: .; CDR3: CASSRLGSKETQYF; DNA: TGCGCCAGCAGTCGTTTAGGTAGTAAAGAGACCCAGTACTTC
D: TRBD2; J: TRBJ2-1; V: TRBV6-5; size: .; CDR3: CASKTSGGSYNEQFF; DNA: TGTGCCAGCAAGACTAGCGGGGGGAGTTACAATGAGCAGTTCTTC
D: .; J: TRBJ2-3; V: TRBV30; size: .; CDR3: CAWNMAGLTTDTQYF; DNA: TGTGCCTGGAACATGGCAGGACTTACAACAGATACGCAGTATTTT
D: .; J: TRBJ2-2; V: TRBV29-1; size: .; CDR3: CSVDSADHATGELFF; DNA: TGCAGCGTTGATTCGGCGGACCACGCCACCGGGGAGCTGTTTTTT
D: .; J: TRBJ2-7; V: TRBV6-6; size: .; CDR3: CASSSAVEYEQYF; DNA: TGTGCCAGCAGCTCAGCGGTGGAATACGAGCAGTACTTC
D: TRBD2; J: TRBJ2-3; V: TRBV7-8; size: .; CDR3: CASSLWERGDTQYF; DNA: TGTGCCAGCAGCTTGTGGGAGCGGGGGGATACGCAGTATTTT
D: .; J: TRBJ2-7; V: TRBV5-4; size: .; CDR3: CASSLVQGGSYEQYF; DNA: TGTGCCAGCAGCTTGGTACAGGGTGGGTCCTACGAGCAGTACTTC
D: .; J: TRBJ2-1; V: TRBV4-2; size: .; CDR3: CASVALTNEQFF; DNA: TGTGCCAGCGTAGCCTTGACTAATGAGCAGTTCTTC
D: TRBD1; J: TRBJ2-7; V: TRBV11-2; size: .; CDR3: CASSLRQGVYEQYF; DNA: TGTGCCAGCAGCTTAAGGCAGGGGGTCTACGAGCAGTACTTC
D: TRBD1; J: TRBJ2-5; V: TRBV23-1; size: .; CDR3: CASPGTGDLWRAETQYF; DNA: TGCGCCAGCCCCGGGACAGGGGATCTTTGGCGTGCGGAGACCCAGTACTTC
D: .; J: TRBJ1-2; V: TRBV7-2; size: .; CDR3: CASSYYRRPTIYGYTF; DNA: TGTGCCAGCAGCTACTATCGTCGGCCGACAATTTATGGCTACACCTTC
D: .; J: TRBJ2-6; V: TRBV5-6; size: few; CDR3: CASSLGAGANVLTF; DNA: TGTGCCAGCAGCTTGGGGGCTGGGGCCAACGTCCTGACTTTC
D: TRBD1; J: TRBJ2-3; V: TRBV27; size: .; CDR3: CASSLGQGADTQYF; DNA: TGTGCCAGCAGTCTCGGACAGGGGGCAGATACGCAGTATTTT
D: TRBD2; J: TRBJ2-2; V: TRBV6-1; size: few; CDR3: CASRGTNPNTGELFF; DNA: TGTGCCAGCCGCGGGACTAACCCGAACACCGGGGAGCTGTTTTTT
D: .; J: TRBJ2-7; V: TRBV2; size: .; CDR3: CASSDEGAPSYEQYF; DNA: TGTGCCAGCAGTGACGAGGGAGCCCCCTCTTACGAGCAGTACTTC
D: .; J: TRBJ1-4; V: TRBV6-5; size: .; CDR3: CASSLGPTNEKLFF; DNA: TGTGCCAGCAGCCTGGGCCCAACTAATGAAAAACTGTTTTTT
D: .; J: TRBJ2-7; V: TRBV7-6; size: medium-sized; CDR3: CASSSGEDSAYINF; DNA: TGTGCCAGCAGCTCGGGGGAGGACAGCGCATACATCAACTTC
D: .; J: TRBJ2-5; V: TRBV27; size: .; CDR3: CASSAMGFQETQYF; DNA: TGTGCCAGCAGTGCTATGGGCTTCCAAGAGACCCAGTACTTC
D: .; J: TRBJ2-5; V: TRBV25-1; size: .; CDR3: CASSELPPGREETQYF; DNA: TGTGCCAGCAGTGAACTACCCCCGGGCAGGGAAGAGACCCAGTACTTC
D: .; J: TRBJ2-7; V: TRBV4-1; size: .; CDR3: CASSQDRNPSYEQYF; DNA: TGCGCCAGCAGCCAAGATCGTAATCCTTCCTACGAGCAGTACTTC
D: .; J: TRBJ1-2; V: TRBV30; size: .; CDR3: CAWTNRSYGYTF; DNA: TGTGCCTGGACAAACAGGTCCTATGGCTACACCTTC
D: TRBD2; J: TRBJ2-1; V: TRBV9; size: .; CDR3: CASSPTSGSLNEQFF; DNA: TGTGCCAGCAGCCCGACTAGCGGGAGTCTCAATGAGCAGTTCTTC
D: TRBD2; J: TRBJ2-3; V: TRBV7-9; size: .; CDR3: CASRPEPGLPTQYF; DNA: TGTGCCAGCAGACCCGAACCGGGACTACCTACGCAGTATTTT
D: .; J: TRBJ2-1; V: TRBV7-9; size: .; CDR3: CASSSQGGGEQFF; DNA: TGTGCCAGCAGCTCCCAGGGGGGGGGTGAGCAGTTCTTC
D: TRBD1; J: TRBJ2-7; V: TRBV6-6; size: .; CDR3: CASSLFDRDVSYEQYF; DNA: TGTGCCAGCAGTCTCTTCGACAGGGATGTATCCTACGAGCAGTACTTC
D: TRBD1; J: TRBJ2-3; V: TRBV7-2; size: .; CDR3: CASSTGTASTDTQYF; DNA: TGTGCCAGCAGCACCGGGACAGCTAGCACAGATACGCAGTATTTT
D: TRBD1; J: TRBJ2-2; V: TRBV2; size: .; CDR3: CASSGDRRTGELFF; DNA: TGTGCCAGCAGCGGGGACAGAAGGACCGGGGAGCTGTTTTTT
D: .; J: TRBJ2-1; V: TRBV6-5; size: .; CDR3: CASSPQGLYNEQFF; DNA: TGTGCCAGCAGTCCCCAGGGACTGTACAATGAGCAGTTCTTC
D: TRBD2; J: TRBJ2-7; V: TRBV7-9; size: .; CDR3: CASSLVSSGTAEQYF; DNA: TGTGCCAGCAGCTTAGTATCTAGCGGGACAGCTGAGCAGTACTTC
D: .; J: TRBJ1-5; V: TRBV5-6; size: .; CDR3: CASSFTQGYSNQPQHF; DNA: TGTGCCAGCAGCTTCACACAGGGCTATAGCAATCAGCCCCAGCATTTT
D: .; J: TRBJ1-3; V: TRBV2; size: .; CDR3: CAGLKGTGSGNTIYF; DNA: TGTGCCGGACTTAAGGGGACGGGCTCTGGAAACACCATATATTTT
D: .; J: TRBJ2-7; V: TRBV4-1; size: .; CDR3: CASSQKGPTGRYEQYF; DNA: TGCGCCAGCAGCCAAAAGGGCCCAACAGGGCGTTACGAGCAGTACTTC
D: .; J: TRBJ2-7; V: TRBV19; size: .; CDR3: CAGKRSTRAFPTGEQYF; DNA: TGTGCCGGCAAAAGGAGTACAAGGGCCTTCCCGACGGGGGAGCAGTACTTC
D: .; J: TRBJ1-2; V: TRBV6-5; size: .; CDR3: CASSYGGPGSNYGYTF; DNA: TGTGCCAGCAGTTATGGGGGGCCCGGATCTAACTATGGCTACACCTTC
D: .; J: TRBJ2-5; V: TRBV14; size: once; CDR3: CASSQTSATQETQYF; DNA: TGTGCCAGCAGCCAAACGTCGGCGACCCAAGAGACCCAGTACTTC
D: .; J: TRBJ2-5; V: TRBV29-1; size: .; CDR3: CSGGEGGGETQYF; DNA: TGCAGCGGGGGCGAGGGAGGGGGAGAGACCCAGTACTTC
D: TRBD1; J: TRBJ1-4; V: TRBV29-1; size: .; CDR3: CSVEIVGTGATNEKLFF; DNA: TGCAGCGTTGAGATAGTAGGGACAGGGGCAACTAATGAAAAACTGTTTTTT
D: TRBD2; J: TRBJ2-1; V: TRBV6-5; size: .; CDR3: CASSVGGVHEQFF; DNA: TGTGCCAGCAGCGTCGGGGGGGTTCATGAGCAGTTCTTC
D: TRBD1; J: TRBJ2-7; V: TRBV10-2; size: .; CDR3: CASRGVDRDYF; DNA: TGCGCCAGCAGGGGAGTAGACAGGGACTACTTC
D: TRBD1; J: TRBJ1-1; V: TRBV5-5; size: .; CDR3: CASSSGGASRPTEAFF; DNA: TGTGCCAGCAGCTCAGGGGGCGCCTCGCGACCCACTGAAGCTTTCTTT
D: .; J: TRBJ2-3; V: TRBV9; size: .; CDR3: CASSVGGTTDTQYF; DNA: TGTGCCAGCAGCGTAGGGGGGACTACAGATACGCAGTATTTT
D: .; J: TRBJ2-2; V: TRBV5-1; size: once; CDR3: CASSLIGPSGTGELFF; DNA: TGCGCCAGCAGCTTGATTGGTCCTAGTGGAACCGGGGAGCTGTTTTTT
D: .; J: TRBJ2-2; V: TRBV29-1; size: .; CDR3: CSVFLAPTGELFF; DNA: TGCAGCGTTTTTCTAGCGCCCACCGGGGAGCTGTTTTTT
D: .; J: TRBJ2-3; V: TRBV11-2; size: .; CDR3: CASSQRQDTQYF; DNA: TGTGCCAGCAGCCAAAGGCAGGATACGCAGTATTTT